The text below deals with one T cell receptor (beta chain). Its antigen is undetermined. Data came from immunoSEQ multiplex PCR; TCRdb stores just in-frame clones and leaves some out. Of tens of thousands of clones listed, just under 85% are singletons. These data come from a study of STAT5B mutations in CD4+ large granular lymphocyte leukemia. CDR1 SGHTA and CDR2 FQGNSA come from the germline V gene. The CDR3 is 17 residues long. With 2 bases removed from V and 4 bases from J, the gap between germline ends came to 19 bases. Notes on the study in general: Roughly a quarter of private leukemic clonotypes occurred rarely in other patients' non-leukemic repertoires.

This chain links TRBV7-2 with TRBJ2-3; weak D call: TRBD2 (5 bases). This clonotype originated in a human donor in good health. Sample: CD4+ T cells from blood buffy coats. The CDR3 sequence is CASSLRSIASSPDTQYF. CDR3 coding DNA: TGTGCCAGCAGCTTACGTTCTATAGCTAGCTCTCCAGATACGCAGTATTTT.